Presented here are 5 T cell receptor beta chains from one specimen sequenced in a study of T cell repertoires in cytomegalovirus infection. TCRdb analysed the reads with MiXCR anew, one entry per CDR3 protein. The table lists approximately 500,000 distinct CDR3 sequences, approximately 10% of them singletons. The material sequenced was PBMCs. These receptors were taken from a human donor in good health (CMV status not recorded). Some clones in this sample may be carry-over from other donors' samples.

This clonotype was counted ten times or more. The chain couples TRBV11-2 to TRBJ2-7; D perhaps matches TRBD1 (5 bases). CDR1 is SGHAT, CDR2 FQNNGV, per germline. V was shortened by 0 bases and J by 6 bases, with 21 bases between the two germline ends. This CDR3 has 17 amino acids. CDR3 loop: CASSLDQTQASPREQYF. The CDR3 DNA sequence: TGTGCCAGCAGCTTAGATCAAACACAGGCTTCCCCCCGCGAGCAGTACTTC.

This clonotype was seen only a few times. The chain carries TRBV2 and TRBJ2-3; D gene ambiguous. Looked up from germline, CDR1 is SNHLY and CDR2 is FYNNEI. This CDR3 has 14 residues. The V and J ends lost 8 bases and 5 bases respectively, with 17 bases between them. CDR3 loop: CASAGPVRGDTQYF. The CDR3 DNA is TGTGCCAGCGCCGGCCCGGTGCGAGGAGATACGCAGTATTTT.

This clonotype was picked up many times. The rearrangement joins TRBV6-5 to TRBJ1-1; D possibly corresponds to TRBD1 (5 bases). Germline-derived CDR1 and CDR2 are MNHEY and SVGAGI. The V gene lost 2 bases and the J gene lost 3 bases, with 16 bases spanning the gap. The CDR3 is made up of 16 amino acids. The CDR3 bases are TGTGCCAGCAGTTACAGCCGGGGGGGAACGGACACTGAAGCTTTCTTT. It specifies CASSYSRGGTDTEAFF.

The rearrangement joins TRBV6-6 to TRBJ2-2, with 7 bases lining up with TRBD1. CDR1 is MNHNY and CDR2 is SVGAGI in the germline V gene (reference sequence). The junction had 6 bases not matched to a gene; V was cut back by 5 bases and J by 3 bases. There are 15 residues in the CDR3. The DNA of the CDR3 is TGTGCCAGCAGTGCCGCAGGGGGAGACACCGGGGAGCTGTTTTTT. Amino acids: CASSAAGGDTGELFF.

This clonotype was found many times. The genes are TRBV6-1 and TRBJ2-3, with TRBD1 identical over 9 bases. This CDR3 comprises 13 residues. Germline CDR1 reads MNHNS; CDR2 reads SASEGT. Unmatched junction bases numbered 3, after V lost 7 bases and J lost 4 bases. The CDR3 sequence is CASTGQGPDTQYF. The CDR3 DNA is TGTGCCAGCACGGGACAGGGTCCAGATACGCAGTATTTT.